Listed here are 17 T cell receptor beta chains from one sample, sequenced in a study of T cell responses to AZD1222 COVID-19 vaccine. Using immunoSEQ multiplex PCR, the repertoire was profiled, and TCRdb retains in-frame clones only, with some absent. The table has tens of thousands of clones, around 86% seen once. Here the sequenced sample was peripheral blood, taken on day 0 of AZD1222 vaccination. These receptors were collected from an adult in good health.

The chain uses TRBV7-2 and TRBJ1-3; 7 bases match TRBD1. The CDR3 has 15 residues. Trimming removed 1 base from V and 9 bases from J; junction bases left unmatched: 9. Per the germline V gene, CDR1 is SGHTA and CDR2 is FQGNSA. The CDR3 DNA reads as TGTGCCAGCAGCTTAGGACAGGGTACATTCGGCACCATATATTTT. Protein sequence: CASSLGQGTFGTIYF.

The V call is TRBV4-2, the J call TRBJ2-7; 14 bases are shared with TRBD2. The germline gives CDR1 LGHNA, CDR2 YNFKEQ. Unmatched junction bases numbered 11, after V lost 4 bases and J lost 3 bases. CDR3 size: 18 residues. CDR3 DNA sequence: TGTGCCAGCAGCCGAGGGACTAGCGGGAGCTTATTACACTACGAGCAGTACTTC. Amino acids: CASSRGTSGSLLHYEQYF.

This sequence joins TRBV19 and TRBJ2-6; the D gene is possibly TRBD1 (6 bases). In germline, CDR1 is LNHDA, CDR2 SQIVND (reference sequence). V was cut by 3 bases and J by 0 bases, with 15 bases left in between. The CDR3 loop spans 18 amino acids. The DNA of the CDR3 is TGTGCCAGTAGTATTAATCGTGGACAGAGCTCTGGGGCCAACGTCCTGACTTTC. Protein product: CASSINRGQSSGANVLTF.

The genes are TRBV3-1 (or the pseudogene TRBV3-2) and TRBJ2-5; D is ambiguous. In germline, CDR1 is LGHDT, CDR2 YNNKEL (reference sequence). The CDR3 spans 14 residues. V lost 6 bases to trimming and J lost 2 bases, with 13 bases between them. CDR3 bases: TGTGCCAGCAGACGGACCCCCGCTCAAGAGACCCAGTACTTC. Amino acids: CASRRTPAQETQYF.

This clone is medium-sized in the sample. The chain recombines TRBV19 with TRBJ2-7; 11 bases are a match to TRBD2. The CDR3 loop spans 15 amino acids. Germline V gene lookup returns CDR1 LNHDA and CDR2 SQIVND (reference sequence). The junction had 9 bases not matched to a gene; V was cut back by 5 bases and J by 6 bases. The CDR3 DNA is TGTGCCAGTAGTCCCCTACTAGCGGGAGCTCTCGAGCAGTACTTC. Its translation is CASSPLLAGALEQYF.

The V call is TRBV6-5, the J call TRBJ1-5; a weak D match, TRBD1 (5 bases). The CDR3 contains 15 residues. Germline loops: CDR1 MNHEY, CDR2 SVGAGI. Trimming cost V 6 bases and J 0 bases, with 12 bases left between them. Here the CDR3 DNA reads TGTGCCAGCAGGCCTTCACAGGTTAGCAATCAGCCCCAGCATTTT. The encoded protein is CASRPSQVSNQPQHF.

This clone was seen just once. The chain is built from TRBV3-1 (or the pseudogene TRBV3-2) and TRBJ2-5; D not certain. Germline V gene lookup returns CDR1 LGHDT and CDR2 YNNKEL (reference sequence). V was trimmed by 4 bases and J by 0 bases, leaving 12 bases between them. CDR3 length: 15 amino acids. The CDR3 region is CASSLVTAYQETQYF. In DNA, the CDR3 is TGTGCCAGCAGCCTCGTGACGGCTTACCAAGAGACCCAGTACTTC.

The count of this clone is one. The chain employs TRBV7-8 and TRBJ1-3, with 7 bases aligning to TRBD1. After removal of 5 bases from V and 0 bases from J, the junction contained 7 bases not matched to a gene. CDR3 size: 16 residues. The germline V gene has CDR1 SGHVS and CDR2 FQNEAQ. CDR3 sequence: CASSLLDRASGNTIYF. CDR3 DNA sequence: TGTGCCAGCAGCCTCCTAGACAGGGCCTCTGGAAACACCATATATTTT.

The rearrangement links TRBV9 to TRBJ2-7; a possible D gene is TRBD2 (6 bases). Trimming took off 3 bases at V and 1 base at J, with 14 bases between the two ends. The length of the CDR3 is 15 residues. The germline V gene has CDR1 SGDLS and CDR2 YYNGEE. Here the CDR3 DNA reads TGTGCCAGCAGCGCGACTTACGGGAGTTCCTACGAGCAGTACTTC. Translating gives CASSATYGSSYEQYF.

This clone was detected a few times. The V and J genes are TRBV28 and TRBJ1-1, with TRBD1 matching over 10 bases. Losses at the gene ends were 3 bases for V and 3 bases for J; bases not matched to a gene: 4. The length of the CDR3 is 15 residues. The germline V gene has CDR1 MDHEN and CDR2 SYDVKM. The CDR3 coding sequence is TGTGCCAGCAGTTTTTTAGGGACAGGGGACACTGAAGCTTTCTTT. Its protein is CASSFLGTGDTEAFF. Variable domain in full (rest from reference TRBV28 and TRBJ1-1): DVKVTQSSRYLVKRTGEKVFLECVQDMDHENMFWYRQDPGLGLRLIYFSYDVKMKEKGDIPEGYSVSREKKERFSLILESASTNQTSMYLCASSFLGTGDTEAFFGQGTRLTVV.

DNA for the CDR3: TGTGCCAGCAGCTTACAGACAGCAAACTATAATTCACCCCTCCACTTT. Its protein is CASSLQTANYNSPLHF. The V gene is TRBV5-5, the J gene TRBJ1-6; possible D gene TRBD1, 5 bases. V lost 2 bases and J lost 3, with 12 bases in between. Germline CDR1 and CDR2: SGHKS and YYEKEE (reference sequence). The CDR3 covers 16 residues.

This chain uses TRBV6-5 with TRBJ1-1, with a possible D match to TRBD1 (5 bases). CDR1 and CDR2 (germline): MNHEY, SVGAGI. The CDR3 runs to 15 residues. V shed 3 bases and J shed 7 bases, with 18 bases lying between them. CDR3: CASSYFSTVGGEAFF. The DNA of the CDR3 is TGTGCCAGCAGTTATTTTAGTACAGTTGGGGGTGAAGCTTTCTTT.

The rearrangement uses TRBV11-3 and TRBJ2-2, with TRBD2 identical over 10 bases. Germline-derived CDR1 and CDR2 are SGHNT and YENEEA. The CDR3 is 17 amino acids. The V segment lost 0 bases and the J segment 5 bases; nucleotides outside the gene matches: 6. The CDR3 reads CASSLDASGRGTGELFF. DNA of the CDR3: TGTGCCAGCAGCTTAGATGCTAGCGGGAGAGGGACCGGGGAGCTGTTTTTT.

The gene calls are TRBV10-3 and TRBJ1-2, with D perhaps matching TRBD1 (6 bases). V was pared by 3 bases and J by 6 bases, with 17 bases between. Germline CDR1 ENHRY, CDR2 SYGVKD. CDR3 length: 15 residues. The CDR3: CAISDATGPGDGYTF. CDR3 sequence (DNA): TGTGCCATCAGTGACGCGACAGGTCCGGGGGATGGCTACACCTTC.

The DNA of the CDR3 is TGTGCCAGCAGTCCTCCGGGACATAGCAATCAGCCCCAGCATTTT. Amino acids: CASSPPGHSNQPQHF. The V call is TRBV28, the J call TRBJ1-5; D is possibly TRBD1 (6 bases). Germline values: CDR1 MDHEN, CDR2 SYDVKM. With 5 bases removed from V and 0 bases from J, the gap between germline ends came to 11 bases. The CDR3 covers 15 residues.

This clone occurred once. The chain recombines TRBV2 with TRBJ2-2; TRBD2 matches 7 bases. J lost 4 bases, V lost 8 bases, and 7 bases had no gene match. This CDR3 region has 14 residues. Germline V gives CDR1 SNHLY, CDR2 FYNNEI. Here the CDR3 DNA reads TGTGCCAGCGAGCGCGGGAGTGTCACCGGGGAGCTGTTTTTT. This gives the protein CASERGSVTGELFF.

The chain carries TRBV18 and TRBJ1-5, with TRBD1 as a possible D gene (5 bases). Between the trimmed V and J ends, which lost 6 bases and 5 bases, there was a span of 14 bases. Germline loops: CDR1 KGHSH, CDR2 LQKENI. The CDR3 has 14 amino acids. CDR3 in DNA: TGTGCCAGCTCCGGGGGACGGACTGATCAGCCCCAGCATTTT. Its protein is CASSGGRTDQPQHF.